Presented here are 5 T cell receptor beta chains from one specimen sequenced in a study of shared clonotypes between healthy human individuals. Only in-frame clones appear in the TCRdb table, and some are missing; sequencing was by immunoSEQ multiplex PCR. The sample has approximately 1,000,000 clones, around 78% seen once. Sequenced sample: memory CD4+ T cells from PBMCs. Subset of the sample: CD45RA-negative fraction. These TCRs come from a young man in good health. Some clones in this sample may be carry-over from other donors' samples.

The rearrangement uses TRBV6-4 and TRBJ2-7, with D possibly being TRBD2 (6 bases). The CDR3 consists of 14 residues. V dropped 9 bases and J dropped 0 bases, with 15 bases sitting between them. CDR1 and CDR2 (germline): MRHNA, SNTAGT. CDR3 sequence: CARAGLPCSYEQYF. CDR3 sequence (DNA): TGTGCCAGGGCCGGACTACCCTGCTCCTACGAGCAGTACTTC.

The chain is built from TRBV9 and TRBJ2-1; possibly TRBD1 or TRBD2 for D (6 bases each). V shed 4 bases and J shed 7 bases, with 15 bases lying between them. Per germline, CDR1 SGDLS and CDR2 YYNGEE. CDR3 length: 14 amino acids. The DNA of the CDR3 is TGTGCCAGCAGCCTAGGACAGCGGGTAAATGAGCAGTTCTTC. Translated: CASSLGQRVNEQFF.

J is TRBJ2-7 and V is TRBV7-2; D is possibly TRBD1 (5 bases). The CDR3 has 12 amino acids. Trimming pared 2 bases from V and 4 bases from J, leaving 6 bases between. CDR1 and CDR2 (germline): SGHTA, FQGNSA. CDR3 coding DNA: TGTGCCAGCAGCTTAAACAGGTACGAGCAGTACTTC. Translated, it gives CASSLNRYEQYF.

This CDR3 is CASSASGTTNTEAFF. CDR3 DNA: TGCGCCAGCAGCGCCTCCGGGACAACGAACACTGAAGCTTTCTTT. This rearrangement joins TRBV5-1 to TRBJ1-1; possible D gene TRBD1, 6 bases. The CDR3 has 15 amino acids. Trimming left V 4 bases short and J 1 base short, with 14 bases between. Germline lookup yields CDR1 SGHRS and CDR2 YFSETQ.

The rearrangement joins TRBV10-1 to TRBJ1-1, with 7 positions matching TRBD1. There are 15 residues in the CDR3. From germline, CDR1 is WNHNN and CDR2 SYGVQD (reference sequence). After removal of 2 bases from V and 3 bases from J, the junction contained 6 bases not matched to a gene. The CDR3 is CASSELPGQYTEAFF. CDR3 in DNA: TGCGCCAGCAGTGAGCTCCCGGGACAGTACACTGAAGCTTTCTTT.